This T cell receptor beta chain came from a study of T cell responses to AZD1222 COVID-19 vaccine. V dropped 10 bases and J dropped 9; count of bases not matched to a gene: 17. The germline CDR1 and CDR2 sequences are SNHLY and FYNNEI. This CDR3 region has 14 residues. Profiling relied on immunoSEQ multiplex PCR, and the TCRdb table lists in-frame clones only, not all of them. The sample gives about 120,000 clones, less than 95% of which show up once; 5% to 6.5% is in the top ten. V and J are TRBV2 and TRBJ2-7; 8 nucleotides agree with TRBD1. The source was peripheral blood, collected on day 0 of AZD1222 vaccination. The receptor comes from an adult in good health. The CDR3: CATTSGQGLEGQYF. The CDR3 DNA reads as TGTGCCACCACCTCAGGACAGGGACTGGAGGGGCAGTACTTC.